This TCR beta chain was recorded in a study of cytomegalovirus exposure and HLA in healthy donors. The assay was immunoSEQ multiplex PCR, and TCRdb's table has in-frame clones only and misses some. The table shows around 100,000 clones, with about 95% occurring only once. A note on this clone: Its antigen remains unknown.

CDR1 and CDR2 (germline): MNHEY, SVGAGI. The CDR3 contains 15 residues. V was pared by 3 bases and J by 3 bases, with 3 bases of the junction left unmatched. Study outcomes and limitations: Some public TCRs appeared in many individuals, while most sequences were rare.

The source material was PBMCs. This receptor was obtained from a woman in her late teens or twenties in good health and CMV-seronegative. The genes are TRBV6-5 and TRBJ2-1, with 9 bases lining up with TRBD2. CDR3 region: CASSYQRGDYNEQFF. The CDR3 nucleotides are TGTGCCAGCAGTTATCAGCGGGGGGACTACAATGAGCAGTTCTTC.